This record concerns one TCR beta chain sequence. Its matching antigen is unknown. The table came from immunoSEQ multiplex PCR; TCRdb's copy has only in-frame clones and leaves some out. This sample has roughly 41,000 clones, with 74% found just once. These data originate in a study of vaccination effects on CD4 cells after COVID-19. Trimming cost V 5 bases and J 4 bases, with 18 bases left between them. The CDR3 has 16 amino acids. Per germline, CDR1 SEHNR and CDR2 FQNEAQ (reference sequence). ViraFEST expansion of antigen-specific CD4+ T cells with viral peptide pools preceded sequencing. Having been cultured for 9 to 11 days, the cells underwent CD4+ T cell isolation. It was two doses of either the BNT162b2 or mRNA-1273 vaccine that participants received.

The V and J genes are TRBV7-9 and TRBJ1-3; perhaps TRBD1 as D (6 bases). This receptor was identified in a human donor who received a COVID-19 vaccine. The starting material was CD4+ T cells from PBMCs cultured with HCoV-OC43 spike peptides, obtained after COVID-19 vaccination. Specified subset: HCoV-OC43 spike overlapping peptide pool stimulation. The DNA for the CDR3 is TGTGCCAGCAGCCCCCCGGGGGCGGGGGCAGGAAACACCATATATTTT. It yields the protein CASSPPGAGAGNTIYF. Filled out from reference TRBV7-9 and TRBJ1-3, the complete variable domain reads DTGVSQNPRHKITKRGQNVTFRCDPISEHNRLYWYRQTLGQGPEFLTYFQNEAQLEKSRLLSDRFSAERPKGSFSTLEIQRTEQGDSAMYLCASSPPGAGAGNTIYFGEGSWLTVV.